Only a few counts were recorded for the clone carrying this T cell receptor beta chain. The library put unique molecular identifiers onto individual cDNA molecules. TCRdb re-called the RACE reads through MiXCR, storing one row per CDR3 protein. Among over 55,000 distinct CDR3 sequences listed, 9.5% to 10% were seen once. This sample's time point: pre-sensitization, week 0. The treatment denotes: therapeutic diphenylcyclopropenone sensitization with weekly scalp DPC. This sample is drawn from a study of human T cells and chemical hapten exposure. Study-level information: Alopecia areata, totalis or universalis affected patients who were mostly female.

V shed 3 bases, J shed 3 bases, and the junction held 2 bases outside the gene matches. From germline, CDR1 is MNHEY and CDR2 SMNVEV (reference sequence). This CDR3 is 15 amino acids long. The material was whole blood, obtained in connection with sensitization to the hapten diphenylcyclopropenone (DPC). The TCR sequence derives from a middle-aged man with alopecia areata. Some clones in this sample may be carry-over from other donors' samples. The chain is built from TRBV27 and TRBJ2-5; 12 bases match TRBD2. The CDR3 DNA reads as TGTGCCAGCAGTTTCCGACTAGCGGGAGAAGAGACCCAGTACTTC. This encodes CASSFRLAGEETQYF.